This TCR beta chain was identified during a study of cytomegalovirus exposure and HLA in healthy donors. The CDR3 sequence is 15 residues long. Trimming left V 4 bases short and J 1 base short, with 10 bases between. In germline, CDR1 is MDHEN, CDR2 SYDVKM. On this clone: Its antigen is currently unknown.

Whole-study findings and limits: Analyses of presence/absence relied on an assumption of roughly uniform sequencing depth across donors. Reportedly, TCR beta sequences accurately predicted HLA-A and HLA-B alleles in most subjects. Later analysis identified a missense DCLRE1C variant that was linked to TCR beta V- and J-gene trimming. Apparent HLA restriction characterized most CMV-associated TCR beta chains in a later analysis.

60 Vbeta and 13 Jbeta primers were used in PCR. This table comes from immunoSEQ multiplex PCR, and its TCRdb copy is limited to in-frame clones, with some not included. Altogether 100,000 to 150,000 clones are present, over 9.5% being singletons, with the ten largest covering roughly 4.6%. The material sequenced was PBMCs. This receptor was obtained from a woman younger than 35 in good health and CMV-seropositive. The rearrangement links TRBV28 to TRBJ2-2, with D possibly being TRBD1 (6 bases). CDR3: CASSSGTLNTGELFF. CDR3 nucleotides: TGTGCCAGCAGTTCCGGGACATTGAACACCGGGGAGCTGTTTTTT.